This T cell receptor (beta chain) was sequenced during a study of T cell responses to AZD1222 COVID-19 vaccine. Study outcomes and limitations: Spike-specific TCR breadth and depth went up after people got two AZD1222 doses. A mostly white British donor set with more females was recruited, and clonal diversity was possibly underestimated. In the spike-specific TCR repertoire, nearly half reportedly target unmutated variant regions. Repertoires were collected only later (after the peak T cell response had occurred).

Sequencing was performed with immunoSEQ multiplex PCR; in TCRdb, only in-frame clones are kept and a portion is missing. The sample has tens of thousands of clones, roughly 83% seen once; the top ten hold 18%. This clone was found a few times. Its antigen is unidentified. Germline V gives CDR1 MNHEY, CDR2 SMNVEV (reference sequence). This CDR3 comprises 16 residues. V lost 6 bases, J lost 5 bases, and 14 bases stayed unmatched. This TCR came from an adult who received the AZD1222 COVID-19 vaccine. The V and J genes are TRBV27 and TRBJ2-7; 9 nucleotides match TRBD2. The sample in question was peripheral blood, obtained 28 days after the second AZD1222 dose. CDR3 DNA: TGTGCCAGCAGAGTATCTCAGGGACTAGCTGCCAACGAGCAGTACTTC. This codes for CASRVSQGLAANEQYF.